The sequence of this TCR beta chain was determined in a study of cytomegalovirus exposure and HLA in healthy donors. Regarding the study as a whole: Presence/absence analyses supposed approximately even sequencing depth among donors. Immune exposure information comprised only CMV serostatus.

This clone was seen a few times. Its target is unknown. A multiplex PCR was run with 60 Vbeta primers and 13 Jbeta primers. How the authors handled the data: An analysis performed later counted roughly 79 million unique TCR beta chains (around 11 million of them shared). The method was immunoSEQ multiplex PCR; TCRdb's version includes in-frame clones alone and lacks a portion of them. V, J and clone size are those of that table, while D and trimming were read from the DNA. The sample lists about 190,000 clones, 80% occurring once. Specimen: PBMCs. This clonotype was obtained from a man in his forties in good health and CMV-seropositive.

CDR3 coding DNA: TGTGCCAGTAGTATAGTTGGGGGGGCAGGGGGCCTGATGACGCAGTATTTT. Translation gives CASSIVGGAGGLMTQYF. This sequence joins TRBV19 and TRBJ2-3, with D possibly being TRBD1 (8 bases). V was cut by 1 base and J by 9 bases, with 23 bases left in between. This CDR3 is built from 17 residues. Germline loops: CDR1 LNHDA, CDR2 SQIVND (reference sequence).